A single sample is the source of the 3 T cell receptor beta chains below, sequenced in a study of identical twins. Each CDR3 protein gets one entry after TCRdb re-called the 5' RACE reads with MiXCR. The sample consists of about 570,000 distinct CDR3 sequences, approximately 10% of them appearing once. These records were also assigned to another study, of yellow fever vaccine responses in identical twins.

The sample was PBMCs. These receptors all come from a woman between 18 and 30 years old in good health.

The sample holds a few counts of this clonotype. The chain links TRBV18 to TRBJ2-7, with a weak D call TRBD1 (5 bases). V was cut by 3 bases and J by 3 bases, with 18 bases left in between. The germline gives CDR1 KGHSH, CDR2 LQKENI. This CDR3 has 16 residues. CDR3 coding DNA: TGTGCCAGCTCACCTGCAAGGGGCGCATCGGACTACGAGCAGTACTTC. Translated, it gives CASSPARGASDYEQYF.

The genes are TRBV6-2 or TRBV6-3 and TRBJ2-7; D is ambiguous. The CDR3 loop spans 16 amino acids. Germline V CDR1 and CDR2: MNHEY, SVGEGT. V lost 4 bases and J lost 3, with 19 bases in between. The CDR3 DNA reads as TGTGCCAGCAGTTCTTCCGGACGGCGAAGTATCTACGAGCAGTACTTC. Protein sequence: CASSSSGRRSIYEQYF.

This chain joins TRBV25-1 and TRBJ1-6, with a tentative D call TRBD1 (5 bases). Germline V CDR1 and CDR2: MGHDK, SYGVNS. Trimming removed 8 bases from V and 7 bases from J, with 15 bases in between. The length of the CDR3 is 14 residues. In DNA form, the CDR3 reads TGTGCCAGCGCCGGGGGGGGGAACAATTCACCCCTCCACTTT. The encoded protein is CASAGGGNNSPLHF.